The source of this TCR beta chain is a study of OX40 agonist ivuxolimab in advanced cancers. Background on the whole study: The costimulatory receptor OX40 (CD134) was targeted by ivuxolimab, a fully human IgG2 agonistic monoclonal antibody. Intravenous ivuxolimab was administered to patients every 2 weeks at six dose levels: 0.01, 0.1, 0.3, 1.5, 3 and 10 mg/kg. Among the roughly 52 dose-escalation patients, some 20 had hepatocellular carcinoma, approximately 15 melanoma, 9 renal cell carcinoma and 9 head and neck cancer. A male proportion of almost 85% and a mean age of 60 years, ranging from about 23 to 79, were recorded for the dose-escalation cohort. Prior anti-PD-1, anti-PD-L1 or anti-CTLA-4 therapy was permitted, and checkpoint inhibitors had been received by more than 35% of dose-escalation patients. Partial responses occurred in three dose-escalation patients, of whom one had hepatocellular carcinoma and two had cutaneous melanoma. Peripheral TCRbeta sequencing was intended to test whether TCR sequence diversity was altered and clonal T-cell expansion was caused by ivuxolimab. The paper describes the monotherapy dose-escalation part (N of about 57 patients) of the phase I trial of ivuxolimab.

Genomic DNA was isolated from the sorted cells so that the TCRbeta CDR3 region could be sequenced. TCRbeta CDR3 regions were sequenced using the immunoSEQ Assay. Sourced from immuneACCESS, this table was stored by TCRdb with only in-frame sequences that have V and J called. A share of the clones is absent; for the studies checked, an unresolved V gene accounts for under half, and the remainder has no known explanation. The sample data list roughly 60,000 clones, and roughly 84% of these were observed just once. The ten largest clones represent about 27% of the sample. The germline V gene gives CDR1 as SQVTM and CDR2 as ANQGSEA. Its CDR3 holds 12 amino acids, cysteine through phenylalanine. The entry retains the CDR3 DNA only, 36 bases that are in frame from base 1. The trial excluded patients who had a history of autoimmune disease or who were on systemic immunosuppression. In every dose cohort, peripheral blood was drawn for TCR sequencing at baseline, cycle 4 day 1, and cycle 7 day 1. The samples were taken from a phase I, first-in-human, multicenter, open-label dose-escalation trial of ivuxolimab. Adults with locally advanced or metastatic melanoma, renal cell carcinoma, hepatocellular carcinoma or head and neck squamous cell carcinoma were enrolled in the trial. Before TCR sequencing, CD4+ T cells and CD8+ T cells from peripheral blood were sorted into separate populations.

Comments on this clone: Its antigen is not yet known. No much larger clone is present one base from it, and per-base qualities are unavailable.

General conclusions and limits of the study: On average, CD8+ T cells showed more expanded clones than CD4+ T cells after ivuxolimab. At doses of 0.1 to 3.0 mg/kg, clonal expansion of both CD4+ and CD8+ blood T cells was observed from baseline to week 6. Low levels of normalized T-cell clonal expansion were also shown by some nonresponding patients. The antigen specificity of the peripheral T cells that underwent clonal expansion was not determined. In partial responders in the 0.1-3.0 mg/kg groups, normalized peripheral clonal expansion was found to be among the lowest, especially among CD8+ T cells.

The TCR was taken from an adult with an advanced solid tumor such as melanoma, head and neck, liver or kidney cancer. The chain couples TRBV29-1 to TRBJ2-5; perhaps TRBD2 is the D gene, with 6 bases matching. The tail of the sequence fits TRBJ2-7 better, so the J call may be wrong. The specimen comprised CD4+ or CD8+ T cells sorted from blood, sampled in a trial of the OX40 agonist ivuxolimab. The bases are TGCAGCGGGGGACTCGCCCGGGACGAGCAGTACTTC. Its translation is CSGGLARDEQYF.